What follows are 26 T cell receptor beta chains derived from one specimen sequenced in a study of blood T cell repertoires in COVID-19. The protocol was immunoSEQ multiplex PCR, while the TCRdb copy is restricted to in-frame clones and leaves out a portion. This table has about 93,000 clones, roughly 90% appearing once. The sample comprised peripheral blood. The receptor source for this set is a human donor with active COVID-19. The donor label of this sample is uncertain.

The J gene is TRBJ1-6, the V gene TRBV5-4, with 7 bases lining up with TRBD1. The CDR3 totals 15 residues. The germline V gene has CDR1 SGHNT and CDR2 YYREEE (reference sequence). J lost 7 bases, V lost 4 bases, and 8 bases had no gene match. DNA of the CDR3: TGTGCCAGCAGCGGTACCGGGACAGAGAATTCACCCCTCCACTTT. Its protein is CASSGTGTENSPLHF.

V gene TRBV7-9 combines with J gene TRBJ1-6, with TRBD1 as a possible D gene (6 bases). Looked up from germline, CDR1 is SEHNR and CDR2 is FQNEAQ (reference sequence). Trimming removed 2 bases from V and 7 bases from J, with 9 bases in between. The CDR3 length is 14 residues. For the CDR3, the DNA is TGTGCCAGCAGCTTAAGGCAGGGGAATTCACCCCTCCACTTT. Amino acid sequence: CASSLRQGNSPLHF.

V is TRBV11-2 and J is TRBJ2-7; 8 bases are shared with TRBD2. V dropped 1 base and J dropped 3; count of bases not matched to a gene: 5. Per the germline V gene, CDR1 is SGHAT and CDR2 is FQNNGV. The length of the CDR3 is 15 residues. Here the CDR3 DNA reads TGTGCCAGCAGCTTAGGCGGGGGGCTGGGCTACGAGCAGTACTTC. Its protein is CASSLGGGLGYEQYF.

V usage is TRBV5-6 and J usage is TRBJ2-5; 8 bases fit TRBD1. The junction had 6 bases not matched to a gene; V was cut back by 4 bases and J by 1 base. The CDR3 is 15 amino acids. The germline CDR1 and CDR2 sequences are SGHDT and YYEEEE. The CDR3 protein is CASSGGQALQETQYF. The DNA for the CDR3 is TGTGCCAGCAGCGGGGGACAGGCCCTCCAAGAGACCCAGTACTTC.

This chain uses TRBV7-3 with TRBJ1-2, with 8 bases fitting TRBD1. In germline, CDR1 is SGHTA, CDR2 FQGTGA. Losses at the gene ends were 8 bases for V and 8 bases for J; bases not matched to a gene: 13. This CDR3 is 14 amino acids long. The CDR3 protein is CASGWGQGALGYTF. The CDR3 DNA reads TGTGCCAGCGGATGGGGTCAGGGGGCGCTCGGCTACACCTTC.

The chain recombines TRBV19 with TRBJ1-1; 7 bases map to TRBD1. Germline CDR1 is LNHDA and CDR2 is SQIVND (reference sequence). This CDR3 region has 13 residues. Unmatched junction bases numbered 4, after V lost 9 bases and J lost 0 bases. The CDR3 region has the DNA TGTGCCAGCGCTGACAGGGTGAACACTGAAGCTTTCTTT. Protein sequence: CASADRVNTEAFF.

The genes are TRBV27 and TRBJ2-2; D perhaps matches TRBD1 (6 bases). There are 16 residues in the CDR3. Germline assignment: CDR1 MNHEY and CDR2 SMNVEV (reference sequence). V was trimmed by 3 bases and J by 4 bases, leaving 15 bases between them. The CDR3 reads CASSFFQGTGTGELFF. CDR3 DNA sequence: TGTGCCAGCAGTTTCTTTCAGGGGACGGGCACCGGGGAGCTGTTTTTT.

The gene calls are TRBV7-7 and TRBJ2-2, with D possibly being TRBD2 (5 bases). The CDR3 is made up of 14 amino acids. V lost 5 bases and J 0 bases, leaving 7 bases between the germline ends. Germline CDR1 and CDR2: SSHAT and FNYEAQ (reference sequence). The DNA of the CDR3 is TGTGCCAGCAGCGGGAGCTCGAACACCGGGGAGCTGTTTTTT. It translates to CASSGSSNTGELFF.

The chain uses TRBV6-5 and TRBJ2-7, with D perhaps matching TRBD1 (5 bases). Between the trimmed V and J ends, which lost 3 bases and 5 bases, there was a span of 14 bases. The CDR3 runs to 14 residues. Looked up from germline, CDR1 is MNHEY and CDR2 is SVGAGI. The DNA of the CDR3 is TGTGCCAGCAGTTATCGGTCGTTGGGGCACGAGCAGTACTTC. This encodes CASSYRSLGHEQYF.

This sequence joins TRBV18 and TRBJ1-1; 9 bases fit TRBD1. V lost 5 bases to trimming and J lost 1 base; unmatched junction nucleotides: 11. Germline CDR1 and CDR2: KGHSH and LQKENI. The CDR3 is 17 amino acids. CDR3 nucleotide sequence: TGTGCCAGCTCAATACAGGGGGCGCAGGGTCCGAACACTGAAGCTTTCTTT. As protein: CASSIQGAQGPNTEAFF.

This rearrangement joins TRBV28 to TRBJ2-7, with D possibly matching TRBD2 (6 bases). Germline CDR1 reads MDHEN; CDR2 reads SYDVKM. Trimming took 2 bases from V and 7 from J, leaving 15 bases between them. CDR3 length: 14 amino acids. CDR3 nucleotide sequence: TGTGCCAGCAGTTTAATTCAGGGCCGGGGGGAGCAGTACTTC. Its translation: CASSLIQGRGEQYF. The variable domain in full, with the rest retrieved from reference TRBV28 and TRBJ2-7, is DVKVTQSSRYLVKRTGEKVFLECVQDMDHENMFWYRQDPGLGLRLIYFSYDVKMKEKGDIPEGYSVSREKKERFSLILESASTNQTSMYLCASSLIQGRGEQYFGPGTRLTVT.

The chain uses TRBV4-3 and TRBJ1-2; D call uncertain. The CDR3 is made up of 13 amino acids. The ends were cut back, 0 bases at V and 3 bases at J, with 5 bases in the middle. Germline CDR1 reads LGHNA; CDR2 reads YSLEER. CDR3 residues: CASSQDSYYGYTF. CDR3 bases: TGCGCCAGCAGCCAAGACAGTTACTATGGCTACACCTTC.

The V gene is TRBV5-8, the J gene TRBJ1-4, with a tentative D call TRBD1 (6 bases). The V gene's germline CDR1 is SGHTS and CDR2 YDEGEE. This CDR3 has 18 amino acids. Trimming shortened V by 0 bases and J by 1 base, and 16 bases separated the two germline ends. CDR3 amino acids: CASSLGRGPTLTNEKLFF. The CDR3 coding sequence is TGTGCCAGCAGCTTGGGCAGGGGTCCAACTCTAACTAATGAAAAACTGTTTTTT.

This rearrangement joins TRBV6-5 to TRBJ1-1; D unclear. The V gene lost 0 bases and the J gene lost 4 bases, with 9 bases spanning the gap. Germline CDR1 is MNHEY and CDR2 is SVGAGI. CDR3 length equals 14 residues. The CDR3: CASSYSAGGTEAFF. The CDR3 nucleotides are TGTGCCAGCAGTTACTCGGCGGGAGGCACTGAAGCTTTCTTT.

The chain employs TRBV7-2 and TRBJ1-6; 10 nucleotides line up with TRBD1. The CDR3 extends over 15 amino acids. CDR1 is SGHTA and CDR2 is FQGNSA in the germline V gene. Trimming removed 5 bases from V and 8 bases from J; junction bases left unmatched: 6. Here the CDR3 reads CASSEGGQGYSPLHF. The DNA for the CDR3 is TGTGCCAGCAGCGAGGGGGGACAGGGGTATTCACCCCTCCACTTT.

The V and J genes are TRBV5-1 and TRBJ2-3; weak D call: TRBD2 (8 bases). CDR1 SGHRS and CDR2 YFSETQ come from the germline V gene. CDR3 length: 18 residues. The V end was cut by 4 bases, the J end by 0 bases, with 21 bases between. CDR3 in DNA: TGCGCCAGCAGCCCCGGGGGGGACAGCGGGGGTAGCACAGATACGCAGTATTTT. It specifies CASSPGGDSGGSTDTQYF.

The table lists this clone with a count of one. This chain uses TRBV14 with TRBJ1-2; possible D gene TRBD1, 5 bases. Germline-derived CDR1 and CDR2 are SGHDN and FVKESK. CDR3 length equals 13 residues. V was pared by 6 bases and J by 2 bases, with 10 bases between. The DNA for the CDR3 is TGTGCCAGCAGTCCAGGGTGGAACTATGGCTACACCTTC. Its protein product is CASSPGWNYGYTF. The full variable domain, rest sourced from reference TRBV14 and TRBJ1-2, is EAGVTQFPSHSVIEKGQTVTLRCDPISGHDNLYWYRRVMGKEIKFLLHFVKESKQDESGMPNNRFLAERTGGTYSTLKVQPAELEDSGVYFCASSPGWNYGYTFGSGTRLTVV.

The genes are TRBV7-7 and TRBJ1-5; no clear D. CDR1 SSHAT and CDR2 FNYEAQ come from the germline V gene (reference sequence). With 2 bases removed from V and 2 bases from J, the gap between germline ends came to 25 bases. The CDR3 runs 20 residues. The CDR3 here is CASSLMRDRRFLSGNQPQHF. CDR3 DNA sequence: TGTGCCAGCAGCTTAATGCGGGATCGACGATTTTTATCCGGCAATCAGCCCCAGCATTTT.

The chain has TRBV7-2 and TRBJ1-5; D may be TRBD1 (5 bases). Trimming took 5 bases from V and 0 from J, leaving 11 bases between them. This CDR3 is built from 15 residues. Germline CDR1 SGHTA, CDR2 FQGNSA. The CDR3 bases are TGTGCCAGCAGCCCCGTGGGGGGTAGCAATCAGCCCCAGCATTTT. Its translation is CASSPVGGSNQPQHF.

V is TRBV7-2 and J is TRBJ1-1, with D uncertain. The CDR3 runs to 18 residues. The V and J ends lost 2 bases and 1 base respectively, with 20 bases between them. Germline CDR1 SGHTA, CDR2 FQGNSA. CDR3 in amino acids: CASSLRYGRRTENTEAFF. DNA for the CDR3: TGTGCCAGCAGCTTACGGTACGGCAGAAGAACAGAGAACACTGAAGCTTTCTTT.

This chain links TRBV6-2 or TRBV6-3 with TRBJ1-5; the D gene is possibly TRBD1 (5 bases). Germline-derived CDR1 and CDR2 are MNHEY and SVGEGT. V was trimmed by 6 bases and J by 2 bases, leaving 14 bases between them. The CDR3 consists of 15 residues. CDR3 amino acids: CASSLDSRGNQPQHF. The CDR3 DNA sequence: TGTGCCAGCAGCCTAGACAGCCGGGGCAATCAGCCCCAGCATTTT.

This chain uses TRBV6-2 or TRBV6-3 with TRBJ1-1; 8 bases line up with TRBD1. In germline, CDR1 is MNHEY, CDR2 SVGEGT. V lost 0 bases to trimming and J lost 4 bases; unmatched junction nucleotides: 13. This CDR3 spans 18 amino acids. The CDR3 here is CASSYSLGQGSWGTEAFF. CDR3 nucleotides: TGTGCCAGCAGTTACTCCCTTGGACAGGGAAGCTGGGGCACTGAAGCTTTCTTT.

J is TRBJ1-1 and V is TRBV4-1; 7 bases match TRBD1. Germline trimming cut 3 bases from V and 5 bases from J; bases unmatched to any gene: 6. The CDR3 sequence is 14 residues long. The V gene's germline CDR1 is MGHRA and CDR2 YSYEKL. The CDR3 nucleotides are TGCGCCAGCAGCCATCCGACAGGGCGAACTGAAGCTTTCTTT. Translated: CASSHPTGRTEAFF.

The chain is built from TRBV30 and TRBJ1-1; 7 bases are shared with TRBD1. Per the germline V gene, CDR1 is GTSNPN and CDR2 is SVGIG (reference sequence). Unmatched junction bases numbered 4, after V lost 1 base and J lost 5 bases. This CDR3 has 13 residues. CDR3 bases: TGTGCCTGGAGTGGAGACAGGGCGACTGAAGCTTTCTTT. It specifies CAWSGDRATEAFF.

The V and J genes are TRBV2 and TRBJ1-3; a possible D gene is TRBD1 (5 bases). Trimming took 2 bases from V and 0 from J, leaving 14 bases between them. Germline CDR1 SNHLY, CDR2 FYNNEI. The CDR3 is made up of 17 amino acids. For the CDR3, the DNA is TGTGCCAGCAGTGAAAGGGGCATCATTCACTCTGGAAACACCATATATTTT. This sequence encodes CASSERGIIHSGNTIYF.

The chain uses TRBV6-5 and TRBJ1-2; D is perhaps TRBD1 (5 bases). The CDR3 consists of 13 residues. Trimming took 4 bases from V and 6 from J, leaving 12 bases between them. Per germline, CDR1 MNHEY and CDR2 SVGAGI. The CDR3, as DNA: TGTGCCAGCAGTTTGGGGGGTACAGATGGCTACACCTTC. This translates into CASSLGGTDGYTF.